Each of the 26 T cell receptor beta chains below was sequenced from the same sample in a study of cytomegalovirus exposure and HLA in healthy donors. This PCR relied on a set of 60 Vbeta primers and 13 Jbeta primers. Only in-frame clones appear in the TCRdb table, and some are missing; sequencing was by immunoSEQ multiplex PCR. The listing records about 160,000 clones. The source material was PBMCs. The origin of the receptors is a man aged 30 to 39 in good health and CMV-seronegative.

The genes are TRBV28 and TRBJ2-6, with a weak D call TRBD1 (5 bases). Per the germline V gene, CDR1 is MDHEN and CDR2 is SYDVKM. This CDR3 has 15 amino acids. Trimming shortened V by 5 bases and J by 4 bases, and 12 bases separated the two germline ends. The CDR3 loop is CASSPGAQGANVLTF. DNA of the CDR3: TGTGCCAGCAGTCCTGGGGCGCAAGGGGCCAACGTCCTGACTTTC. Looking up the rest from reference TRBV28 and TRBJ2-6 gives the full variable domain: DVKVTQSSRYLVKRTGEKVFLECVQDMDHENMFWYRQDPGLGLRLIYFSYDVKMKEKGDIPEGYSVSREKKERFSLILESASTNQTSMYLCASSPGAQGANVLTFGAGSRLTVL.

The rearrangement links TRBV12-5 to TRBJ1-4; TRBD1 is a possible D gene (5 bases). The CDR3 length is 16 residues. The V gene lost 6 bases and the J gene lost 0 bases, with 14 bases spanning the gap. Germline V CDR1 and CDR2: LGHNT, FRNRAP. CDR3 residues: CASGNTIQATNEKLFF. In DNA form, the CDR3 reads TGTGCTAGTGGAAATACCATACAGGCAACTAATGAAAAACTGTTTTTT.

This chain joins TRBV11-2 and TRBJ2-5, with TRBD2 matching 7 bases. CDR1 SGHAT and CDR2 FQNNGV come from the germline V gene. The length of the CDR3 is 15 residues. V shed 5 bases, J shed 3 bases, and the junction held 9 bases outside the gene matches. The CDR3 region is CASSDMWGREETQYF. The DNA of the CDR3 is TGTGCCAGCAGCGACATGTGGGGGAGGGAAGAGACCCAGTACTTC. Variable domain in full (rest from reference TRBV11-2 and TRBJ2-5): EAGVAQSPRYKIIEKRQSVAFWCNPISGHATLYWYQQILGQGPKLLIQFQNNGVVDDSQLPKDRFSAERLKGVDSTLKIQPAKLEDSAVYLCASSDMWGREETQYFGPGTRLLVL.

The V and J genes are TRBV29-1 and TRBJ1-1; a weak D match, TRBD1 (5 bases). V was cut by 1 base and J by 1 base, with 13 bases left in between. CDR1 is SQVTM and CDR2 is ANQGSEA in the germline V gene. This CDR3 has 15 amino acids. For the CDR3, the DNA is TGCAGCGTTGAAGGAATGCAGGGCAGGAACACTGAAGCTTTCTTT. Encoded protein: CSVEGMQGRNTEAFF.

About this clone: Different DNA sequences within this sample yield the same CDR3. The gene calls are TRBV18 and TRBJ2-2; TRBD1 agrees at 9 bases. Germline V CDR1 and CDR2: KGHSH, LQKENI. The ends lost 6 bases at V and 7 bases at J; junction bases unmatched: 3. The CDR3 covers 13 residues. In DNA, the CDR3 is TGTGCCAGCTCCGGGACAGGGAGCGGGGAGCTGTTTTTT. Translating it yields CASSGTGSGELFF.

This chain connects TRBV10-2 to TRBJ1-3; TRBD1 might be the D (5 bases). The CDR3 totals 12 residues. In germline, CDR1 is WSHSY, CDR2 SAAADI. Trimming pared 6 bases from V and 4 bases from J, leaving 7 bases between. CDR3 bases: TGCGCCAGCAGGGACATCGGAAACACCATATATTTT. Encoded protein: CASRDIGNTIYF.

The genes are TRBV5-1 and TRBJ2-7, with D unclear. Germline V gene data show CDR1 as SGHRS and CDR2 as YFSETQ. V was trimmed by 7 bases and J by 2 bases, leaving 13 bases between them. This CDR3 spans 13 amino acids. CDR3 amino acids: CASLGGVPYEQYF. Written as DNA, the CDR3 is TGCGCCAGCCTCGGCGGAGTTCCCTACGAGCAGTACTTC.

The chain recombines TRBV18 with TRBJ2-5; D gene ambiguous. In germline, CDR1 is KGHSH, CDR2 LQKENI. Trimming took off 1 base at V and 4 bases at J, with 7 bases between the two ends. The CDR3 is 13 amino acids. CDR3 region: CASSPRSLETQYF. CDR3 nucleotides: TGTGCCAGCTCACCACGGAGCTTAGAGACCCAGTACTTC.

The J gene is TRBJ2-7, the V gene TRBV6-5; a possible D gene is TRBD1 (5 bases). Germline-derived CDR1 and CDR2 are MNHEY and SVGAGI. The germline V and J ends were trimmed by 1 base and 2 bases, with 9 bases remaining between them. The length of the CDR3 is 14 residues. The CDR3 is CASSYLGAAYEQYF. The CDR3 DNA is TGTGCCAGCAGTTACTTAGGGGCGGCCTACGAGCAGTACTTC.

Note on this clone: At one end, the junction sequence differs from germline, possibly due to a read error. The chain has TRBV18 and TRBJ1-5; D unresolved. CDR1 KGHSH and CDR2 LQKENI come from the germline V gene. The CDR3 extends over 13 amino acids. CDR3 protein: CASSPHSDQPQHF. The CDR3, as DNA: TGTGCCAGCTCACCCCATAGCGATCAGCCCCAGCATTTT.

The genes are TRBV19 and TRBJ1-2; 7 positions agree with TRBD1. Germline trimming cut 3 bases from V and 0 bases from J; bases unmatched to any gene: 7. The CDR3 totals 16 residues. The germline CDR1 and CDR2 sequences are LNHDA and SQIVND (reference sequence). CDR3 region: CASSIIFGTANYGYTF. Here the CDR3 DNA reads TGTGCCAGTAGTATCATCTTCGGGACAGCTAACTATGGCTACACCTTC.

The chain recombines TRBV11-1 with TRBJ2-7; 7 bases agree with TRBD1. CDR3 length: 14 amino acids. CDR1 and CDR2 (germline): SGHAT, FQDESV (reference sequence). The trim removed 0 bases at V and 4 bases at J, leaving 3 bases unmatched. The CDR3 DNA reads as TGTGCCAGCAGCTTAGCCCGGGACAGTTACGAGCAGTACTTC. Translating gives CASSLARDSYEQYF.

Note on this clone: Other nucleotide sequences from this sample produce the same CDR3. The chain has TRBV10-3 and TRBJ2-1; no clear D gene. This CDR3 has 11 residues. Trimming took off 0 bases at V and 13 bases at J, with 7 bases between the two ends. CDR1 is ENHRY, CDR2 SYGVKD, per germline. The CDR3 region has the DNA TGTGCCATCAGTGAGTCGGAGCGACAGTTCTTC. It encodes CAISESERQFF.

The rearrangement uses TRBV27 and TRBJ1-2, with 7 nucleotides matching TRBD1. This CDR3 has 15 residues. V lost 6 bases and J lost 4; bases outside the gene matches: 11. Looked up from germline, CDR1 is MNHEY and CDR2 is SMNVEV (reference sequence). CDR3 nucleotides: TGTGCCAGCAGCGACCGGCGACAGGGCTTCTATGGCTACACCTTC. Translated, it gives CASSDRRQGFYGYTF.

CDR3 residues: CSSLNPQGHNYGYTF. The CDR3 region has the DNA TGCAGCTCCCTAAATCCCCAAGGACATAACTATGGCTACACCTTC. This chain uses TRBV29-1 with TRBJ1-2; D may be TRBD1 (5 bases). This CDR3 is 15 amino acids long. The germline V and J ends were trimmed by 8 bases and 1 base, with 20 bases remaining between them. Germline V CDR1 and CDR2: SQVTM, ANQGSEA.

This chain uses TRBV28 with TRBJ1-4; D ambiguous. Germline CDR1 MDHEN, CDR2 SYDVKM. V lost 5 bases and J lost 7, with 17 bases in between. CDR3 length: 15 residues. CDR3 DNA: TGTGCCAGCAGTCCCCCCTGGGTGTCGGGTGAAAAACTGTTTTTT. This encodes CASSPPWVSGEKLFF.

CDR3 in DNA: TGTGCCATCAGTGAGACTAGCGGTACAGATACGCAGTATTTT. Protein product: CAISETSGTDTQYF. This chain connects TRBV10-3 to TRBJ2-3; TRBD2 agrees at 8 bases. After removal of 2 bases from V and 3 bases from J, the junction contained 1 base not matched to a gene. The germline V gene encodes CDR1 ENHRY and CDR2 SYGVKD. The CDR3 runs 14 residues.

The chain employs TRBV27 and TRBJ2-1; D gene ambiguous. Germline V gene sequence: CDR1 MNHEY, CDR2 SMNVEV (reference sequence). The CDR3 is made up of 12 amino acids. Trimming pared 4 bases from V and 9 bases from J, leaving 10 bases between. CDR3 bases: TGTGCCAGCAGTTCGAGGTCCACTGAGCAGTTCTTC. Amino acid sequence: CASSSRSTEQFF.

The chain is built from TRBV7-9 and TRBJ2-1; weak D call: TRBD2 (6 bases). V lost 1 base and J 2 bases, leaving 18 bases between the germline ends. The CDR3 contains 18 residues. Germline CDR1 and CDR2: SEHNR and FQNEAQ (reference sequence). The CDR3: CASSLVIGGILAYNEQFF. DNA for the CDR3: TGTGCCAGCAGCTTAGTTATTGGAGGGATTTTAGCCTACAATGAGCAGTTCTTC.

V and J are TRBV7-2 and TRBJ2-7, with 12 bases fitting TRBD2. The germline V gene encodes CDR1 SGHTA and CDR2 FQGNSA. This CDR3 comprises 14 residues. With V trimmed by 4 bases and J by 4 bases, 2 bases remained unmatched. The CDR3 DNA sequence: TGTGCCAGCAGCTCGACTAGCGGGAGATACGAGCAGTACTTC. Amino acid sequence: CASSSTSGRYEQYF.

The chain links TRBV28 to TRBJ2-1; TRBD2 matches at 12 bases. This CDR3 comprises 17 residues. Germline CDR1 MDHEN, CDR2 SYDVKM. V gave up 1 base and J gave up 1 base; unmatched junction bases: 2. The CDR3 DNA reads as TGTGCCAGCAGTTTATCCCTAGCGGGAGGGTCCTACAATGAGCAGTTCTTC. Amino acids: CASSLSLAGGSYNEQFF.

The chain employs TRBV11-3 and TRBJ1-1; TRBD1 is a possible D gene (5 bases). Germline-derived CDR1 and CDR2 are SGHNT and YENEEA. The CDR3 runs to 17 residues. V lost 5 bases and J lost 6, with 25 bases in between. CDR3 in amino acids: CASSPRRREAGFAEAFF. The CDR3 DNA sequence: TGTGCCAGCAGCCCCCGACGGCGGGAGGCAGGGTTCGCTGAAGCTTTCTTT.

Written as DNA, the CDR3 is TGTGCCAGTAGTCCAGGGTTCGGTGAGCAGTTCTTC. The encoded protein is CASSPGFGEQFF. The chain is built from TRBV19 and TRBJ2-1, with a possible D match to TRBD1 (5 bases). V was shortened by 5 bases and J by 9 bases, with 11 bases between the two germline ends. The germline CDR1 and CDR2 sequences are LNHDA and SQIVND (reference sequence). The CDR3 sequence is 12 residues long.

A note on this clone: Other DNA sequences within the sample encode an identical CDR3. The gene calls are TRBV19 and TRBJ1-5; tentative D call: TRBD1 (6 bases). Trimming took 5 bases from V and 1 from J, leaving 6 bases between them. The CDR3 extends over 13 amino acids. Germline V lookup: CDR1 LNHDA, CDR2 SQIVND (reference sequence). The chain's CDR3 is CASSGQSNQPQHF. CDR3 bases: TGTGCCAGTAGTGGACAGAGCAATCAGCCCCAGCATTTT.

The chain is built from TRBV7-9 and TRBJ2-7, with 8 bases identical to TRBD2. The germline CDR1 and CDR2 sequences are SEHNR and FQNEAQ (reference sequence). The CDR3 is 15 amino acids. The ends lost 3 bases at V and 5 bases at J; junction bases unmatched: 9. The chain's CDR3 is CASSLNREGHNEQYF. The CDR3 DNA follows: TGTGCCAGCAGCTTGAACCGGGAGGGCCACAACGAGCAGTACTTC. Combining the CDR3 with reference TRBV7-9 and TRBJ2-7 gives the whole variable domain DTGVSQNPRHKITKRGQNVTFRCDPISEHNRLYWYRQTLGQGPEFLTYFQNEAQLEKSRLLSDRFSAERPKGSFSTLEIQRTEQGDSAMYLCASSLNREGHNEQYFGPGTRLTVT.

The chain is built from TRBV19 and TRBJ1-1; 8 bases align to TRBD1. The V gene's germline CDR1 is LNHDA and CDR2 SQIVND (reference sequence). CDR3 length: 14 amino acids. The V gene end was trimmed by 8 bases and the J gene end by 0 bases; junction bases not matched to a gene: 5. CDR3 DNA: TGTGCCAGTCGGGGACAGGTAATGAACACTGAAGCTTTCTTT. This encodes CASRGQVMNTEAFF.